Listed here are 19 T cell receptor beta chains from one sample, sequenced in a study of CD4+ T cells in melanoma. Assay: immunoSEQ multiplex PCR; the TCRdb copy retains only in-frame clones and omits some. The sample has 13,000 to 15,000 clones, about 66% seen once. What was sequenced was cells from a culture (not recorded whether cultured in vitro). These receptors all come from a human donor with melanoma.

The chain's CDR3 is CASSIFGGGRETQYF. CDR3 bases: TGTGCCAGTAGTATCTTCGGGGGAGGCAGAGAGACCCAGTACTTC. This chain uses TRBV19 with TRBJ2-5, with a tentative D call TRBD2 (6 bases). Germline loops: CDR1 LNHDA, CDR2 SQIVND (reference sequence). With 3 bases removed from V and 4 bases from J, the gap between germline ends came to 15 bases. The CDR3 runs 15 residues.

V and J are TRBV6-1 and TRBJ1-5; D perhaps matches TRBD1 (5 bases). V was pared by 6 bases and J by 3 bases, with 9 bases between. CDR3 length: 13 residues. In germline, CDR1 is MNHNS, CDR2 SASEGT. The DNA for the CDR3 is TGTGCCAGCAGCGAGGGGTACAATCAGCCCCAGCATTTT. This gives the protein CASSEGYNQPQHF.

CDR3 protein: CASSSSWGTGTPEAFF. CDR3 in DNA: TGTGCCAGCAGTTCCAGCTGGGGGACAGGGACCCCTGAAGCTTTCTTT. The chain joins TRBV27 to TRBJ1-1; 9 nucleotides line up with TRBD1. Per the germline V gene, CDR1 is MNHEY and CDR2 is SMNVEV (reference sequence). This CDR3 is built from 16 residues. Trimming removed 4 bases from V and 6 bases from J; junction bases left unmatched: 12.

The V and J genes are TRBV19 and TRBJ1-1, with 8 bases identical to TRBD1. Germline CDR1 reads LNHDA; CDR2 reads SQIVND (reference sequence). V shed 6 bases and J 6 bases; nucleotides not matched to a gene: 6. The length of the CDR3 is 13 residues. CDR3 in amino acids: CASSPGQGAEAFF. The CDR3 coding sequence is TGTGCCAGTAGCCCCGGACAGGGCGCTGAAGCTTTCTTT.

The genes are TRBV28 and TRBJ1-3; D is uncertain. The V end lost 3 bases, the J end lost 0 bases, and 6 bases lay between the germline ends. CDR3 size: 14 residues. CDR1 MDHEN and CDR2 SYDVKM come from the germline V gene. CDR3 sequence (DNA): TGTGCCAGCAGTTTCCAGGACTCTGGAAACACCATATATTTT. It yields the protein CASSFQDSGNTIYF.

V and J are TRBV7-8 and TRBJ2-7; no definite D call. This CDR3 is 13 amino acids long. Per germline, CDR1 SGHVS and CDR2 FQNEAQ. Trimming left V 5 bases short and J 4 bases short, with 12 bases between. CDR3 protein: CASSPTIRYEQYF. CDR3 DNA sequence: TGTGCCAGCAGCCCTACCATTAGATACGAGCAGTACTTC.

V usage is TRBV7-3 and J usage is TRBJ1-6; TRBD1 might be the D (5 bases). Germline V CDR1 and CDR2: SGHTA, FQGTGA. The CDR3 has 14 residues. V lost 4 bases, J lost 6 bases, and 10 bases lay in between. CDR3 sequence reads: CASSSGTRNSPLHF. The CDR3 bases are TGTGCCAGCAGCTCCGGGACGCGTAATTCACCCCTCCACTTT. The full variable domain, in which reference TRBV7-3 and TRBJ1-6 provide the parts outside the CDR3, is GAGVSQTPSNKVTEKGKYVELRCDPISGHTALYWYRQSLGQGPEFLIYFQGTGAADDSGLPNDRFFAVRPEGSVSTLKIQRTERGDSAVYLCASSSGTRNSPLHFGNGTRLTVT.

V is TRBV2 and J is TRBJ2-3, with TRBD1 identical over 7 bases. V was pared by 8 bases and J by 3 bases, with 5 bases of the junction left unmatched. CDR1 and CDR2 (germline): SNHLY, FYNNEI. The CDR3 totals 13 residues. The CDR3 DNA reads TGTGCCAGCGGGAGACAGGGAACAGATACGCAGTATTTT. As protein: CASGRQGTDTQYF.

The gene calls are TRBV6-1 and TRBJ2-3, with D perhaps TRBD2 (6 bases). This CDR3 has 19 amino acids. The germline V and J ends were trimmed by 0 bases and 5 bases, with 24 bases remaining between them. Germline V CDR1 and CDR2: MNHNS, SASEGT. The CDR3 nucleotides are TGTGCCAGCAGTGAAGCGGGAGGCCGGGCTAGCGCGGGCGGAGATACGCAGTATTTT. Amino acids: CASSEAGGRASAGGDTQYF.

V is TRBV5-1 and J is TRBJ1-1, with D perhaps matching TRBD1 (6 bases). V was clipped by 2 bases and J by 4 bases, with 15 bases between them. CDR1 is SGHRS and CDR2 is YFSETQ in the germline V gene. The CDR3 contains 15 residues. CDR3 region: CASSFWGARGTEAFF. CDR3 nucleotide sequence: TGCGCCAGCAGCTTTTGGGGGGCTCGTGGCACTGAAGCTTTCTTT. Full variable domain (outside the CDR3, taken from reference TRBV5-1 and TRBJ1-1): KAGVTQTPRYLIKTRGQQVTLSCSPISGHRSVSWYQQTPGQGLQFLFEYFSETQRNKGNFPGRFSGRQFSNSRSEMNVSTLELGDSALYLCASSFWGARGTEAFFGQGTRLTVV.

CDR3 nucleotides: TGTGCCAGCAGTTCAAATCAGCCCCAGCATTTT. Its translation: CASSSNQPQHF. This chain uses TRBV6-1 with TRBJ1-5; D unresolved. There are 11 residues in the CDR3. Trimming shortened V by 5 bases and J by 4 bases, and 3 bases separated the two germline ends. Germline loops: CDR1 MNHNS, CDR2 SASEGT.

Written as DNA, the CDR3 is TGTGCCAGCAGTGAGGTCAGATTCTATAGCAATCAGCCCCAGCATTTT. It encodes CASSEVRFYSNQPQHF. The chain links TRBV6-1 to TRBJ1-5; unclear D gene. Germline CDR1 is MNHNS and CDR2 is SASEGT. V lost 3 bases and J lost 0, with 12 bases in between. The CDR3 extends over 16 amino acids.

This clone is medium-sized. The V gene is TRBV7-8, the J gene TRBJ2-7; D is undetermined. The CDR3 runs to 13 residues. The germline V and J ends were trimmed by 5 bases and 11 bases, with 19 bases remaining between them. Germline values: CDR1 SGHVS, CDR2 FQNEAQ. The CDR3 DNA is TGTGCCAGCAGCCAAATTATGGGTCAGCGCGAGTACTTC. Its translation: CASSQIMGQREYF.

This clone was counted a few times. The gene calls are TRBV7-6 and TRBJ1-1; D might be TRBD1 (6 bases). The CDR3 loop spans 13 amino acids. Germline loops: CDR1 SGHVS, CDR2 FNYEAQ. V was shortened by 4 bases and J by 1 base, with 7 bases between the two germline ends. CDR3 coding DNA: TGTGCCAGCAGCTCGGGACAGAACACTGAAGCTTTCTTT. Translation gives CASSSGQNTEAFF. Full variable domain (rest looked up from reference TRBV7-6 and TRBJ1-1): GAGVSQSPRYKVTKRGQDVALRCDPISGHVSLYWYRQALGQGPEFLTYFNYEAQQDKSGLPNDRFSAERPEGSISTLTIQRTEQRDSAMYRCASSSGQNTEAFFGQGTRLTVV.

V usage is TRBV5-5 and J usage is TRBJ2-7; 12 bases agree with TRBD2. The germline V gene encodes CDR1 SGHKS and CDR2 YYEKEE (reference sequence). The CDR3 is 13 residues long. Losses at the gene ends were 3 bases for V and 10 bases for J; bases not matched to a gene: 5. CDR3 sequence reads: CASSWGTSGYQYF. The CDR3 nucleotides read TGTGCCAGCAGCTGGGGGACTAGCGGGTACCAGTACTTC.

The chain combines TRBV15 with TRBJ2-1; tentatively, D is TRBD1 (5 bases). This CDR3 contains 19 residues. V lost 0 bases and J 0 bases, leaving 18 bases between the germline ends. Germline CDR1 reads LNHNV; CDR2 reads YYDKDF (reference sequence). As DNA, the CDR3 is TGTGCCACCAGCAGAGATCTGCGGCAGGGATTTAGCTCCTACAATGAGCAGTTCTTC. Translating gives CATSRDLRQGFSSYNEQFF.

Comments on this clone: Other nucleotide sequences in the sample specify the same CDR3. The chain links TRBV5-1 to TRBJ1-6, with TRBD1 matching 7 bases. Unmatched junction bases numbered 2, after V lost 2 bases and J lost 6 bases. Germline loops: CDR1 SGHRS, CDR2 YFSETQ. The CDR3 is made up of 14 amino acids. CDR3 protein: CASSFTGANSPLHF. In DNA form, the CDR3 reads TGCGCCAGCAGCTTTACAGGGGCTAATTCACCCCTCCACTTT.

This clone was detected only once. The chain has TRBV5-1 and TRBJ1-5, with a tentative D call TRBD1 (6 bases). Between the trimmed V and J ends, which lost 4 bases and 4 bases, there was a span of 15 bases. Germline lookup yields CDR1 SGHRS and CDR2 YFSETQ. The CDR3 is 15 residues long. Here the CDR3 DNA reads TGCGCCAGCAGCCCAGGGGATGGATTTAATCAGCCCCAGCATTTT. This translates into CASSPGDGFNQPQHF.

This clone occurred a few times. Here the CDR3 DNA reads TGTGCCAGCAGCTTAGGGCTAGCGGCCAATGAGCAGTTCTTC. Residues: CASSLGLAANEQFF. V gene TRBV7-2 combines with J gene TRBJ2-1; the match to TRBD2 covers 7 bases. Looked up from germline, CDR1 is SGHTA and CDR2 is FQGNSA. The CDR3 extends over 14 amino acids. Trimming at V came to 1 base and at J to 6 bases, leaving 3 bases not matched to a gene.